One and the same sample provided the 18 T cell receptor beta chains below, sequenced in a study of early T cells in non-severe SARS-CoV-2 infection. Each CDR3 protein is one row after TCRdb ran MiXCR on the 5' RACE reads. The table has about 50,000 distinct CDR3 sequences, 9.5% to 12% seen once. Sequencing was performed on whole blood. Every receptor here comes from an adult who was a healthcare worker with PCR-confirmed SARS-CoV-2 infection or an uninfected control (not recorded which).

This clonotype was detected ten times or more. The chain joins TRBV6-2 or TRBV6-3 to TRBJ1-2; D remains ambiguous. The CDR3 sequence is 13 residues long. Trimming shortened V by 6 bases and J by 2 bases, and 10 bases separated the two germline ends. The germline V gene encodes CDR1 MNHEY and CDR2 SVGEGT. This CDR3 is CASRRTENYGYTF. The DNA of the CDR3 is TGTGCCAGCAGAAGAACAGAGAACTATGGCTACACCTTC.

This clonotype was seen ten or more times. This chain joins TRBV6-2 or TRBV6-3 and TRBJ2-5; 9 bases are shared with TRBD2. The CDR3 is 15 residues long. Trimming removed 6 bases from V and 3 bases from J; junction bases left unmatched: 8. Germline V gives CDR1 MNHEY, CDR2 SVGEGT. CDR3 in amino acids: CASSRPGLAEETQYF. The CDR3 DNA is TGTGCCAGCAGCCGACCGGGACTAGCAGAAGAGACCCAGTACTTC.

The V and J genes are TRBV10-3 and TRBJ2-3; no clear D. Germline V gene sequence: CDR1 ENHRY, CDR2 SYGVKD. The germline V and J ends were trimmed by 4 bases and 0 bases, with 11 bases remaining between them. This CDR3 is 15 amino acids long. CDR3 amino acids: CAISVGPKSTDTQYF. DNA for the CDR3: TGTGCCATCAGTGTAGGTCCCAAGAGCACAGATACGCAGTATTTT.

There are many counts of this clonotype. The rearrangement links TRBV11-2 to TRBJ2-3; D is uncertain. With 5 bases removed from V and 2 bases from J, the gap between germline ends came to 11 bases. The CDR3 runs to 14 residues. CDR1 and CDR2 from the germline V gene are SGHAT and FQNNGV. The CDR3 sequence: CASSRTTHTDTQYF. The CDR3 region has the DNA TGTGCCAGCAGCCGAACTACTCACACAGATACGCAGTATTTT.

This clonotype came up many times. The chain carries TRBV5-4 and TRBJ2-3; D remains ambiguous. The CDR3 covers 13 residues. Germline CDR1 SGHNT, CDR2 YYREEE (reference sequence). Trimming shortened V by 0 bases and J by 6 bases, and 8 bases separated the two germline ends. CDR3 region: CASSLGAADTQYF. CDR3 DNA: TGTGCCAGCAGCTTGGGGGCCGCGGATACGCAGTATTTT.

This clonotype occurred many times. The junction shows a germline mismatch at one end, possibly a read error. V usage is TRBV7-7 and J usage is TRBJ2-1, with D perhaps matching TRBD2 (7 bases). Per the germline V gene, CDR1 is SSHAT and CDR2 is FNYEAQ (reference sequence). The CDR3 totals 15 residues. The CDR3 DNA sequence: TGTGCTAGCAGCCCCTGGGGGGGCTCTTACAATGAGCAGTTCTTC. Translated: CASSPWGGSYNEQFF.

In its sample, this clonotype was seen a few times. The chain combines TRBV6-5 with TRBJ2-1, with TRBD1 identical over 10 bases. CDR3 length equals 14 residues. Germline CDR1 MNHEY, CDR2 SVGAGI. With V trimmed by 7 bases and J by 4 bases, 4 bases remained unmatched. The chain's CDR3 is CASIGQGVYNEQFF. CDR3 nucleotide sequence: TGTGCCAGCATTGGACAGGGGGTTTACAATGAGCAGTTCTTC.

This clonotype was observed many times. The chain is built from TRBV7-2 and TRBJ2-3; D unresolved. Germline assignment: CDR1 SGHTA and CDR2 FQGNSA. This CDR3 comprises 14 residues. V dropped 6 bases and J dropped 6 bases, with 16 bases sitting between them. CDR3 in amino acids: CASSPSISTDTQYF. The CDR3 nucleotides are TGTGCCAGCAGTCCCAGTATCAGTACCGATACGCAGTATTTT.

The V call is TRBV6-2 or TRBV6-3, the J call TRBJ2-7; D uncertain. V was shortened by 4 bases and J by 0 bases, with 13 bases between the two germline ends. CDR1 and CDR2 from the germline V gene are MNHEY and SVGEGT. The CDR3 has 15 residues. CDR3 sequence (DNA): TGTGCCAGCAGTTCTCCGACCTGGAACTCCTACGAGCAGTACTTC. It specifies CASSSPTWNSYEQYF.

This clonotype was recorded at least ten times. In nucleotides, the CDR3 is TGTGCCAGCTCATCAACGACAGGTTTTTACACTGAAGCTTTCTTT. It is translated as CASSSTTGFYTEAFF. The chain recombines TRBV18 with TRBJ1-1; the D gene is possibly TRBD1 (6 bases). The CDR3 is made up of 15 amino acids. Germline V gives CDR1 KGHSH, CDR2 LQKENI. Trimming stripped 5 bases from V and 3 bases from J, with 16 bases between.

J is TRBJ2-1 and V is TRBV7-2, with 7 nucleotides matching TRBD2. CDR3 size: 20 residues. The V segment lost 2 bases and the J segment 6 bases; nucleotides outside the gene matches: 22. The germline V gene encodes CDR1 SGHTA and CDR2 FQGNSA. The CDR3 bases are TGTGCCAGCAGCTTAAAGAGGAGGAGCGGGGTCCTGAGTGTAGGCAATGAGCAGTTCTTC. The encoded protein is CASSLKRRSGVLSVGNEQFF.

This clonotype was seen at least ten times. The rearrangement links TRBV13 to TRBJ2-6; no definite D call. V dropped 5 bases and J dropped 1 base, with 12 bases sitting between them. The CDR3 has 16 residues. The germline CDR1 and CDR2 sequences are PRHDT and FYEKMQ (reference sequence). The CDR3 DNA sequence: TGTGCCAGCAGCCCCCGTGGTGGTTCTGGGGCCAACGTCCTGACTTTC. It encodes CASSPRGGSGANVLTF.

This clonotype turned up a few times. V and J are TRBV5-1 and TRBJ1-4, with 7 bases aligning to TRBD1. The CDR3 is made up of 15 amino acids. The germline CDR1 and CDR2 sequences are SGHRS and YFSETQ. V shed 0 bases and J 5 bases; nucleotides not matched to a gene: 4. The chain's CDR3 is CASSLVEGANEKLFF. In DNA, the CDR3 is TGCGCCAGCAGCTTGGTTGAGGGGGCCAATGAAAAACTGTTTTTT.

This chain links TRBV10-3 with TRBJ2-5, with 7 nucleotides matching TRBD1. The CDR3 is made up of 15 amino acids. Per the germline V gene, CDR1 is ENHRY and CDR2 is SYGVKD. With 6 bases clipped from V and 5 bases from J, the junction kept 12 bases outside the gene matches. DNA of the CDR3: TGTGCCATCAGCCGACAGGGCTATCCTCTGGAGACCCAGTACTTC. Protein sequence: CAISRQGYPLETQYF.

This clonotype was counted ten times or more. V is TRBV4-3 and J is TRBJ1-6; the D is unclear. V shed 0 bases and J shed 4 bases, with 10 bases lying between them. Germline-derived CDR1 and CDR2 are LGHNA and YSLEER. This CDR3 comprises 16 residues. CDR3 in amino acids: CASSQEIGLYNSPLHF. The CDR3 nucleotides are TGCGCCAGCAGCCAAGAAATAGGGCTGTATAATTCACCCCTCCACTTT.

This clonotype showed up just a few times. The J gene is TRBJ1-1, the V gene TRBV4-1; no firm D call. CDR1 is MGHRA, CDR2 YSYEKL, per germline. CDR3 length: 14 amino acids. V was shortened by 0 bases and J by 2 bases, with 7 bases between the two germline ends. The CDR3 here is CASSQDSPNTEAFF. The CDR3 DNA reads TGCGCCAGCAGCCAAGATAGCCCAAACACTGAAGCTTTCTTT.

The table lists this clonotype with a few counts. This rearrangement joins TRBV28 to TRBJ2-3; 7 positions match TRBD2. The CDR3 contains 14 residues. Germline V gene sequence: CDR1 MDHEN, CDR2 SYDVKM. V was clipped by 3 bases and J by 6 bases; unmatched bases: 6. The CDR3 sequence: CASSFPSGRDTQYF. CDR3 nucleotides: TGTGCCAGCAGTTTCCCTAGCGGTCGGGATACGCAGTATTTT.

The CDR3 region has the DNA TGTGCCAGCAGCTCCGGAGGGACTATGGCCTACAATGAGCAGTTCTTC. Its protein is CASSSGGTMAYNEQFF. The rearrangement uses TRBV7-9 and TRBJ2-1; 7 positions match TRBD2. CDR1 SEHNR and CDR2 FQNEAQ come from the germline V gene (reference sequence). The CDR3 is 16 residues long. V dropped 4 bases and J dropped 2; count of bases not matched to a gene: 8.